The rows below give T cell receptor beta chains drawn from one sample of a study of persistence of HIV-infected CD4 T cells. Antigens for these TCRs are unknown. TCRdb keeps only in-frame clones here, not all; method: immunoSEQ multiplex PCR. The sample yields 25,000 to 40,000 clones, roughly four fifths seen once. The sample was CD4+ T cells sorted from PBMCs after 18-hour stimulation, taken from a patient who received antiretroviral therapy. These receptors all come from an adult woman with HIV who was CMV-seropositive. Both conserved end residues are part of each CDR3. The D gene is left open where the match is weak. Some rows have no size entry. The others give once, few or many, or a class for an expanded clone.

J gene,V gene,clone size,D gene,CDR3 length,CDR3 protein,CDR3 DNA
TRBJ2-3,TRBV12-3/TRBV12-4,-,-,13,CASSLGLADTQYF,TGTGCCAGCAGTTTAGGGCTGGCAGATACGCAGTATTTT
TRBJ1-4,TRBV12-5,-,TRBD1,14,CASGLGQGREKLFF,TGTGCTAGTGGACTCGGACAGGGGAGAGAAAAACTGTTTTTT
TRBJ2-1,TRBV29-1,-,-,13,CSVYDSSYNEQFF,TGCAGCGTTTACGACAGTTCCTACAATGAGCAGTTCTTC
TRBJ1-4,TRBV3-1/TRBV3-2,-,-,15,CASSQGNSPNEKLFF,TGTGCCAGCAGCCAAGGGAACAGCCCTAATGAAAAACTGTTTTTT
TRBJ2-7,TRBV19,-,TRBD2,14,CASSLLAGGSEQYF,TGTGCCAGTAGCTTACTAGCGGGAGGATCCGAGCAGTACTTC
TRBJ2-7,TRBV28,-,-,14,CASSRTRKAYEQYF,TGTGCCAGCAGTCGTACAAGGAAGGCCTACGAGCAGTACTTC
TRBJ1-1,TRBV7-2,-,-,14,CASSRGAANTEAFF,TGTGCCAGCAGCCGCGGGGCGGCGAACACTGAAGCTTTCTTT
TRBJ2-7,TRBV7-2,-,TRBD2,15,CASSLVAGGTYEQYF,TGTGCCAGCAGCTTAGTAGCGGGGGGAACCTACGAGCAGTACTTC
TRBJ1-2,TRBV27,-,-,13,CASSPQGPKGYTF,TGTGCCAGCAGTCCACAGGGTCCGAAAGGCTACACCTTC
TRBJ1-1,TRBV2,once,-,15,CASSLQGSLNTEAFF,TGTGCCAGCAGCTTACAGGGCAGCCTGAACACTGAAGCTTTCTTT
TRBJ2-3,TRBV4-1,-,-,16,CASSPRGGTATDTQYF,TGCGCCAGCAGCCCCCGGGGCGGGACAGCCACAGATACGCAGTATTTT
TRBJ1-2,TRBV19,-,-,14,CASSIPQGFDGYTF,TGTGCCAGTAGTATCCCCCAGGGTTTCGATGGCTACACCTTC
TRBJ1-6,TRBV18,few,-,14,CASSRQDSRSPLHF,TGTGCCAGCTCACGACAAGATTCGCGATCACCCCTCCACTTT
TRBJ1-3,TRBV5-1,-,-,14,CASSLVGSGNTIYF,TGCGCCAGCAGCTTGGTGGGCTCTGGAAACACCATATATTTT
TRBJ1-2,TRBV13,-,-,17,CASRRSLPPGTNYGYTF,TGTGCCAGCAGGCGCTCCCTCCCACCCGGGACAAATTATGGCTACACCTTC